One and the same sample provided the 24 T cell receptor beta chains below, sequenced in a study of T cells in Graves' hyperthyroidism and ophthalmopathy. Amplified TCR beta CDR3 regions derived from RNA transcripts. First-round RT-PCR targeting the TCR CDR3 was performed with the HTBI primer set. Each CDR3 protein is one row after TCRdb ran MiXCR on the multiplex PCR reads. Seen here are 750,000 to 900,000 distinct CDR3 sequences, roughly 40% observed once, and the top ten hold 7% to 10%. What was sequenced was blood. The source is a man aged 18 to 30 with Graves' hyperthyroidism.

For this clonotype: A junction end diverges from the germline sequence, so it may reflect a read error. The CDR3 coding sequence is TGCAGCGTCGAGAAAGGAAACACCATACATTTT. Translation gives CSVEKGNTIHF. This rearrangement joins TRBV29-1 to TRBJ1-3; D not resolved. The V gene's germline CDR1 is SQVTM and CDR2 ANQGSEA. This CDR3 spans 11 amino acids.

The J gene is TRBJ2-5, the V gene TRBV2, with D uncertain. Trimming left V 4 bases short and J 9 bases short, with 6 bases between. The germline gives CDR1 SNHLY, CDR2 FYNNEI. The CDR3 covers 10 residues. DNA for the CDR3: TGTGCCAGCAGTGTTGGGGCCCAGTACTTC. Translating it yields CASSVGAQYF. Based on the CDR3 plus reference TRBV2 and TRBJ2-5, the full variable domain is EPEVTQTPSHQVTQMGQEVILRCVPISNHLYFYWYRQILGQKVEFLVSFYNNEISEKSEIFDDQFSVERPDGSNFTLKIRSTKLEDSAMYFCASSVGAQYFGPGTRLLVL.

The J gene is TRBJ2-2, the V gene TRBV9; the match to TRBD2 covers 8 bases. The CDR3 loop spans 19 amino acids. Germline CDR1 and CDR2: SGDLS and YYNGEE. Trimming removed 0 bases from V and 1 base from J; junction bases left unmatched: 11. Here the CDR3 reads CASSVGRSLAGLNTGELFF. DNA for the CDR3: TGTGCCAGCAGCGTAGGGCGGTCGCTAGCGGGCCTGAACACCGGGGAGCTGTTTTTT.

The chain recombines TRBV29-1 with TRBJ2-5, with D maybe TRBD2 (6 bases). The CDR3 covers 12 residues. Between the trimmed V and J ends, which lost 8 bases and 2 bases, there was a span of 12 bases. Germline V lookup: CDR1 SQVTM, CDR2 ANQGSEA. This chain's CDR3 is CSTAGLQETQYF. The CDR3 DNA follows: TGCAGCACCGCGGGACTGCAAGAGACCCAGTACTTC.

The chain joins TRBV7-9 to TRBJ2-7; 7 bases are a match to TRBD1. The V segment lost 2 bases and the J segment 2 bases; nucleotides outside the gene matches: 12. The CDR3 covers 17 residues. The germline CDR1 and CDR2 sequences are SEHNR and FQNEAQ (reference sequence). The CDR3 coding sequence is TGTGCCAGCAGCTTAAGGGTTGGGGGACAGACAACCTACGAGCAGTACTTC. Translation gives CASSLRVGGQTTYEQYF.

A remark on this clonotype: A much larger clone differs from this one at a single base, so this may be a read error. Likely a read error: the CDR3 ends without its conserved phenylalanine or tryptophan. The rearrangement links TRBV12-3 or TRBV12-4 to TRBJ2-5; D unclear. The ends were cut back, 5 bases at V and 1 base at J, with 8 bases in the middle. This CDR3 contains 13 residues. CDR3 in DNA: TGTGCCAGCAGTGCCGCCATCCAAGAGACCCAGTACCTC. This codes for CASSAAIQETQYL.

This clonotype showed up just a few times. The V call is TRBV12-3 or TRBV12-4, the J call TRBJ1-1; tentatively, D is TRBD1 (5 bases). This CDR3 contains 14 residues. V was cut by 3 bases and J by 2 bases, with 10 bases left in between. The CDR3: CASSFSRGNTEAFF. The DNA for the CDR3 is TGTGCCAGCAGTTTCAGTAGGGGAAACACTGAAGCTTTCTTT.

The chain has TRBV7-2 and TRBJ1-2; D is possibly TRBD1 (5 bases). CDR1 and CDR2 (germline): SGHTA, FQGNSA. V lost 1 base, J lost 8 bases, and 14 bases lay in between. The CDR3 has 14 residues. The CDR3 spells CASSLDSGARGYTF. The DNA of the CDR3 is TGTGCCAGCAGCTTAGACAGTGGGGCAAGGGGCTACACCTTC.

This clonotype came up a few times. The chain joins TRBV7-9 to TRBJ1-4; 9 positions match TRBD1. Losses at the gene ends were 5 bases for V and 9 bases for J; bases not matched to a gene: 7. The CDR3 spans 14 residues. Germline V lookup: CDR1 SEHNR, CDR2 FQNEAQ (reference sequence). The CDR3 reads CASSRDREGKKLFF. The CDR3 DNA follows: TGTGCCAGCAGCCGGGACAGGGAAGGGAAAAAACTGTTTTTT.

The V call is TRBV7-2, the J call TRBJ2-7; TRBD1 aligns across 7 bases. Germline values: CDR1 SGHTA, CDR2 FQGNSA. The V gene end was trimmed by 1 base and the J gene end by 5 bases; junction bases not matched to a gene: 11. This CDR3 has 16 amino acids. The CDR3: CASSLDTRQGRNEQYF. CDR3 coding DNA: TGTGCCAGCAGCTTAGATACTCGACAGGGTCGCAACGAGCAGTACTTC. The complete variable domain, with remaining parts taken from reference TRBV7-2 and TRBJ2-7, reads GAGVSQSPSNKVTEKGKDVELRCDPISGHTALYWYRQSLGQGLEFLIYFQGNSAPDKSGLPSDRFSAERTGGSVSTLTIQRTQQEDSAVYLCASSLDTRQGRNEQYFGPGTRLTVT.

This clonotype was seen many times. The CDR3 reads CSVDRVGELFF. The CDR3 DNA is TGCAGCGTCGACAGGGTAGGGGAGCTGTTTTTT. This rearrangement joins TRBV29-1 to TRBJ2-2; 7 bases fit TRBD1. This CDR3 has 11 residues. V shed 6 bases and J 8 bases; nucleotides not matched to a gene: 3. Germline V lookup: CDR1 SQVTM, CDR2 ANQGSEA.

This clonotype was counted many times. The V and J genes are TRBV7-2 and TRBJ2-7; no definite D call. CDR1 and CDR2 (germline): SGHTA, FQGNSA. Deletions cut 5 bases from V and 1 base from J, with 9 bases between. The CDR3 has 13 residues. Here the CDR3 DNA reads TGTGCCAGCAGCCCGTGGCCGTCCTACGAGCAGTACTTC. The encoded protein is CASSPWPSYEQYF. Based on the CDR3 plus reference TRBV7-2 and TRBJ2-7, the full variable domain is GAGVSQSPSNKVTEKGKDVELRCDPISGHTALYWYRQSLGQGLEFLIYFQGNSAPDKSGLPSDRFSAERTGGSVSTLTIQRTQQEDSAVYLCASSPWPSYEQYFGPGTRLTVT.

A note on this clonotype: This may stem from a read error, because a much larger clone lies one nucleotide away. The chain links TRBV7-6 to TRBJ2-7; 8 positions match TRBD1. Germline V gives CDR1 SGHVS, CDR2 FNYEAQ. There are 14 residues in the CDR3. V was pared by 4 bases and J by 6 bases, with 8 bases of the junction left unmatched. DNA for the CDR3: TGTGCCAGCAGCTCCGTGGACAGGGTCCGCGAGCAGTACTTC. Translation: CASSSVDRVREQYF.

This clonotype was seen a handful of times. The CDR3 sequence is CASSLVGTRERSPLHF. The CDR3 region has the DNA TGTGCCAGCAGCTTAGTGGGGACCCGGGAAAGGTCACCCCTCCACTTT. V is TRBV7-2 and J is TRBJ1-6; weak D call: TRBD1 (5 bases). This CDR3 spans 16 amino acids. Germline assignment: CDR1 SGHTA and CDR2 FQGNSA. V lost 1 base, J lost 10 bases, and 17 bases lay in between.

There are many counts of this clonotype. The chain is built from TRBV2 and TRBJ1-4; no definite D call. Germline CDR1 is SNHLY and CDR2 is FYNNEI. The CDR3 covers 13 residues. The V end was cut by 4 bases, the J end by 12 bases, with 15 bases between. In nucleotides, the CDR3 is TGTGCCAGCAGTGGGAGGCAGGAAAGCGAACTGTTTTTT. This encodes CASSGRQESELFF.

This clonotype was detected a few times. The chain couples TRBV4-1 to TRBJ2-7, with TRBD1 identical over 8 bases. The CDR3 totals 14 residues. Germline assignment: CDR1 MGHRA and CDR2 YSYEKL. V lost 4 bases and J lost 2; bases outside the gene matches: 4. CDR3 loop: CASSRTGSPYEQYF. In nucleotides, the CDR3 is TGCGCCAGCAGCCGGACAGGGAGTCCCTACGAGCAGTACTTC.

The gene calls are TRBV5-1 and TRBJ1-1, with D perhaps matching TRBD1 (6 bases). The V gene lost 6 bases and the J gene lost 3 bases, with 21 bases spanning the gap. CDR3 size: 16 residues. Germline values: CDR1 SGHRS, CDR2 YFSETQ. The DNA of the CDR3 is TGCGCCAGCAACCCTTTCGAAGGGGGGCGGGACACTGAAGCTTTCTTT. Amino acids: CASNPFEGGRDTEAFF.

This chain connects TRBV7-9 to TRBJ1-4, with D tentatively TRBD1 (6 bases). Trimming took 0 bases from V and 4 from J, leaving 9 bases between them. CDR3 length: 15 residues. The germline gives CDR1 SEHNR, CDR2 FQNEAQ (reference sequence). The CDR3 is CASSLARGVNEKLFF. Written as DNA, the CDR3 is TGTGCCAGCAGCTTAGCCAGGGGAGTTAATGAAAAACTGTTTTTT. Looking up the rest from reference TRBV7-9 and TRBJ1-4 gives the full variable domain: DTGVSQNPRHKITKRGQNVTFRCDPISEHNRLYWYRQTLGQGPEFLTYFQNEAQLEKSRLLSDRFSAERPKGSFSTLEIQRTEQGDSAMYLCASSLARGVNEKLFFGSGTQLSVL.

This chain links TRBV14 with TRBJ1-6; possible D gene TRBD1, 5 bases. This CDR3 has 17 amino acids. Trimming removed 5 bases at V and 8 bases at J, with 22 bases between. Germline CDR1 SGHDN, CDR2 FVKESK. The CDR3 protein is CASSLGLGDLAHSPLHF. The CDR3, as DNA: TGTGCCAGCAGCTTAGGCCTAGGGGATCTTGCTCATTCACCCCTCCACTTT.

CDR3 region: CASSLSGRAMEEQYF. The CDR3 nucleotides are TGCGCCAGCAGCTTGTCCGGGAGAGCTATGGAGGAGCAGTACTTC. This chain joins TRBV5-1 and TRBJ2-7; TRBD2 is a possible D gene (6 bases). CDR1 and CDR2 (germline): SGHRS, YFSETQ. The CDR3 consists of 15 residues. The V gene lost 1 base and the J gene lost 7 bases, with 18 bases spanning the gap.

In its sample, this clonotype was seen many times. The chain combines TRBV10-3 with TRBJ1-1; a possible D gene is TRBD1 (5 bases). V was trimmed by 6 bases and J by 4 bases, leaving 9 bases between them. The CDR3 is made up of 12 amino acids. In germline, CDR1 is ENHRY, CDR2 SYGVKD. The CDR3 region has the DNA TGTGCCATCAGAGGGGACGGCACTGAAGCTTTCTTT. It codes for CAIRGDGTEAFF.

The chain links TRBV20-1 to TRBJ1-2; D unresolved. Between the trimmed V and J ends, which lost 3 bases and 4 bases, there was a span of 18 bases. CDR3 length equals 15 residues. CDR1 is DFQATT, CDR2 SNEGSKA, per germline (reference sequence). CDR3 coding DNA: TGCAGTGCTAGGACCGACCAAGGATCGGGCTATGGCTACACCTTC. Protein: CSARTDQGSGYGYTF.

A few counts support this clonotype. The rearrangement joins TRBV6-5 to TRBJ2-7; D not resolved. Per the germline V gene, CDR1 is MNHEY and CDR2 is SVGAGI. The CDR3 sequence is 15 residues long. V lost 4 bases, J lost 2 bases, and 15 bases lay in between. CDR3 region: CASSLSAPEAYEQYF. For the CDR3, the DNA is TGTGCCAGCAGTTTATCAGCCCCTGAGGCCTACGAGCAGTACTTC.

Remarks on this clonotype: At one end, the junction sequence differs from germline, possibly due to a read error. The V gene is TRBV10-3, the J gene TRBJ1-1, with 9 bases matching TRBD1. Per germline, CDR1 ENHRY and CDR2 SYGVKD. The CDR3 has 14 residues. In nucleotides, the CDR3 is TGTGCCAGCAGTTACGAACAGGGGGCGGCTGAAGCTTTCTTT. Translation: CASSYEQGAAEAFF.